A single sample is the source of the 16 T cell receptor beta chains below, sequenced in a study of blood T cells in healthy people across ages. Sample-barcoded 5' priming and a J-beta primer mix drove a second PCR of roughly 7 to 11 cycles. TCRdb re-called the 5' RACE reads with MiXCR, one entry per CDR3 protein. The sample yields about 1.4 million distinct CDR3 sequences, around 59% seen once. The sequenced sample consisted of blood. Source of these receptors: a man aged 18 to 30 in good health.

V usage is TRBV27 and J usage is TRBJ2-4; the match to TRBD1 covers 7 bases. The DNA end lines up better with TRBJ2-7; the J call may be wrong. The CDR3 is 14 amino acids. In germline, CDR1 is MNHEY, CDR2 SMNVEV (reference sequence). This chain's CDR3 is CASSRDRARYEQYF. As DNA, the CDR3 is TGTGCCAGCAGCCGAGACAGGGCTAGGTACGAGCAGTACTTC.

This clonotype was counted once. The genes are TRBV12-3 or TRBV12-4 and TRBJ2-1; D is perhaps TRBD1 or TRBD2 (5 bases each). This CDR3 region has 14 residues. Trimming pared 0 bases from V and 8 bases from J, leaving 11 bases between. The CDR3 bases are TGTGCCAGCAGTTTAGCCGGGACCCAAGATGAGCAGTTCTTC. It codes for CASSLAGTQDEQFF.

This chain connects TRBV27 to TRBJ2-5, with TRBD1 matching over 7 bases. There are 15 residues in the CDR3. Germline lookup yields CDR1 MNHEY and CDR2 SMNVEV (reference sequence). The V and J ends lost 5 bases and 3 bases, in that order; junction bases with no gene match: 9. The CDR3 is CASSLDRDSEETQYF. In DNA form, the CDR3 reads TGTGCCAGCAGTCTTGACAGGGATTCGGAAGAGACCCAGTACTTC.

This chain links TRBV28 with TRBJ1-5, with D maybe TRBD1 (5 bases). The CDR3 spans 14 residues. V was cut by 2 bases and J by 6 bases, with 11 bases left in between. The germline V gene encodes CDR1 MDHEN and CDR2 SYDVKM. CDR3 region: CASSLRGYGQPQHF. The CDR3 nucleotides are TGTGCCAGCAGTTTAAGGGGTTACGGTCAGCCCCAGCATTTT.

CDR3 in amino acids: CASSILAGEGSEQFF. DNA of the CDR3: TGTGCCAGCAGCATACTAGCGGGAGAAGGAAGTGAGCAGTTCTTC. The chain has TRBV6-5 and TRBJ2-1; 11 nucleotides agree with TRBD2. Trimming cost V 6 bases and J 9 bases; bases outside gene matches: 10. The CDR3 length is 15 residues. The germline V gene encodes CDR1 MNHEY and CDR2 SVGAGI.

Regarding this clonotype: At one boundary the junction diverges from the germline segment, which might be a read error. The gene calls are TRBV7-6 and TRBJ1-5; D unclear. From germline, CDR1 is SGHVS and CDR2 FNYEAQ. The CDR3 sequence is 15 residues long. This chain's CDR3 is CVSSLWAGKDQPQHF. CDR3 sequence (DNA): TGTGTCAGCAGCTTATGGGCGGGGAAGGATCAGCCCCAGCATTTT.

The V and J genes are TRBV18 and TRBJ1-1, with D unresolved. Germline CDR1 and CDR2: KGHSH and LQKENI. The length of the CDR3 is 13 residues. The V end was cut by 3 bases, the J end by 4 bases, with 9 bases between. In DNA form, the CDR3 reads TGTGCCAGCTCACCTCGGGATCCCACTGAAGCTTTCTTT. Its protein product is CASSPRDPTEAFF. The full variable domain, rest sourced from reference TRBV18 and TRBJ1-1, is NAGVMQNPRHLVRRRGQEARLRCSPMKGHSHVYWYRQLPEEGLKFMVYLQKENIIDESGMPKERFSAEFPKEGPSILRIQQVVRGDSAAYFCASSPRDPTEAFFGQGTRLTVV.

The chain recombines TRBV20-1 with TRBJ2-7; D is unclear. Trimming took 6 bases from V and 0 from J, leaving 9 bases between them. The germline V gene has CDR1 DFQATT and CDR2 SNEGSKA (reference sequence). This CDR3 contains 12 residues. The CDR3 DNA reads TGCAGTGCCGCTTCTAGCTCCTACGAGCAGTACTTC. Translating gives CSAASSSYEQYF.

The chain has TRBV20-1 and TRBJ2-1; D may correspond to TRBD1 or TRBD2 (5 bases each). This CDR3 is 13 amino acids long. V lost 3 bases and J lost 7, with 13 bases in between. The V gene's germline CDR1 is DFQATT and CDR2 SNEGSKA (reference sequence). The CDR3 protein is CSASRAWGNEQFF. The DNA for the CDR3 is TGCAGTGCTAGCCGTGCATGGGGGAATGAGCAGTTCTTC.

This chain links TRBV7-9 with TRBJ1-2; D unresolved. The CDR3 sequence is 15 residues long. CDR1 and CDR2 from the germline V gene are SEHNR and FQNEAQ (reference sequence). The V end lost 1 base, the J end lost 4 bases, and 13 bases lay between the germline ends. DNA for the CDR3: TGTGCCAGCAGCTTAGGCGGACGGACTATCTATGGCTACACCTTC. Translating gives CASSLGGRTIYGYTF.

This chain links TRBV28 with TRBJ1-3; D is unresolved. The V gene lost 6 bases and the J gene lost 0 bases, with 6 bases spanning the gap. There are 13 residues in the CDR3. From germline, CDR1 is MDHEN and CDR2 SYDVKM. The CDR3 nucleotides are TGTGCCAGCAGCCCCCTCTCTGGAAACACCATATATTTT. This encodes CASSPLSGNTIYF. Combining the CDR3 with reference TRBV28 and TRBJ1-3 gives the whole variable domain DVKVTQSSRYLVKRTGEKVFLECVQDMDHENMFWYRQDPGLGLRLIYFSYDVKMKEKGDIPEGYSVSREKKERFSLILESASTNQTSMYLCASSPLSGNTIYFGEGSWLTVV.

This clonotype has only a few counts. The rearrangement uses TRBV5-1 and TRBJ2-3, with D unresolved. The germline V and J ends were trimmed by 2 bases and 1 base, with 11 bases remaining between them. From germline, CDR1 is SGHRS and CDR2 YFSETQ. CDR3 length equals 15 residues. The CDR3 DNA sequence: TGCGCCAGCAGCTTAGCCCTTCCGGGCACAGATACGCAGTATTTT. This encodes CASSLALPGTDTQYF.

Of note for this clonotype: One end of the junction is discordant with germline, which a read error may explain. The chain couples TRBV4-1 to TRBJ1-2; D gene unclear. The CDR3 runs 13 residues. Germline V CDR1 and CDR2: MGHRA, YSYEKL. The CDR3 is CTSSPASPDGYTF. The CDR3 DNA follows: TGCACCAGCAGCCCAGCCTCCCCAGATGGCTACACCTTC.

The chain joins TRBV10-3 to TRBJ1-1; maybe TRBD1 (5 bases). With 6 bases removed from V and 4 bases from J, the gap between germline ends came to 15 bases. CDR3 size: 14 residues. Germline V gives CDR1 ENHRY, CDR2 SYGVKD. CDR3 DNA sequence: TGTGCCATCAGGGAAGACGCAGGGACCACTGAAGCTTTCTTT. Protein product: CAIREDAGTTEAFF.

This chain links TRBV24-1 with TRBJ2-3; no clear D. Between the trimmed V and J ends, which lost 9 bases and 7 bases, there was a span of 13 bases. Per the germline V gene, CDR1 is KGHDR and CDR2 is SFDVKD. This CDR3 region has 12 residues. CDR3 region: CATPAHWNTQYF. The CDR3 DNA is TGTGCCACCCCGGCTCATTGGAATACGCAGTATTTT.

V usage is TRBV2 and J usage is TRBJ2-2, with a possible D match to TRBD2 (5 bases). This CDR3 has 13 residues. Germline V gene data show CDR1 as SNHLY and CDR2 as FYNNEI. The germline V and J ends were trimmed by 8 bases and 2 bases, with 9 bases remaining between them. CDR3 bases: TGTGCCAGCCGGACTGACAACACCGGGGAGCTGTTTTTT. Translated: CASRTDNTGELFF.